The 7 T cell receptor beta chains presented below share a single source sample, sequenced in a study of PD-1 blockade in classical Hodgkin lymphoma. The sample's time point: cycle 4 day 1 (C4D1), after less than 7 weeks of nivolumab. Each patient's relapse followed autologous stem cell transplantation, and brentuximab vedotin exposure varied. Investigators isolated CD4+ T cells from thawed PBMCs through magnetic negative selection. Generated by immunoSEQ multiplex PCR, the TCRdb table keeps only in-frame clones and is missing some. Of roughly 13,000 clones in the sample, roughly 80% were seen once. Sequenced here: CD4+ T cells from blood, sampled before the fourth cycle of nivolumab. These receptor sequences come from a human donor with classical Hodgkin lymphoma.

The chain carries TRBV28 and TRBJ2-7, with TRBD2 as a possible D gene (5 bases). Between the trimmed V and J ends, which lost 3 bases and 3 bases, there was a span of 15 bases. The CDR3 loop spans 15 amino acids. Germline CDR1 is MDHEN and CDR2 is SYDVKM. CDR3 region: CASSFFMASSYEQYF. The CDR3 nucleotides read TGTGCCAGCAGTTTTTTTATGGCTAGCAGCTACGAGCAGTACTTC.

The V gene is TRBV7-8, the J gene TRBJ1-5, with D possibly being TRBD1 (5 bases). The CDR3 spans 16 residues. CDR1 is SGHVS and CDR2 is FQNEAQ in the germline V gene. The germline V and J ends were trimmed by 1 base and 6 bases, with 16 bases remaining between them. The CDR3 protein is CASSLEMQGRFQPQHF. The DNA for the CDR3 is TGTGCCAGCAGCTTAGAGATGCAGGGAAGATTTCAGCCCCAGCATTTT.

The rearrangement joins TRBV27 to TRBJ2-3, with TRBD2 matching over 9 bases. The CDR3 is 16 residues long. With V trimmed by 0 bases and J by 2 bases, 3 bases remained unmatched. CDR1 MNHEY and CDR2 SMNVEV come from the germline V gene (reference sequence). The CDR3 DNA sequence: TGTGCCAGCAGTTTATCGCGCGGGAGGGCCACAGATACGCAGTATTTT. It yields the protein CASSLSRGRATDTQYF.

The chain is built from TRBV5-6 and TRBJ2-7; D is unresolved. V gave up 2 bases and J gave up 3 bases, with 12 bases separating them. There are 14 residues in the CDR3. From germline, CDR1 is SGHDT and CDR2 YYEEEE. CDR3 DNA sequence: TGTGCCAGCAGCTTCCGGAAGCTGATCTACGAGCAGTACTTC. It translates to CASSFRKLIYEQYF.

V usage is TRBV10-3 and J usage is TRBJ1-1, with 10 bases aligning to TRBD1. From germline, CDR1 is ENHRY and CDR2 SYGVKD. The CDR3 spans 13 residues. The junction had 8 bases not matched to a gene; V was cut back by 11 bases and J by 5 bases. The CDR3 coding sequence is TGTGCCGCCGAAGGACAGGGGGGTACTGAAGCTTTCTTT. Translating gives CAAEGQGGTEAFF.

This clone showed up just once. This sequence joins TRBV7-2 and TRBJ2-7, with D perhaps matching TRBD2 (5 bases). CDR1 is SGHTA, CDR2 FQGNSA, per germline. V lost 4 bases and J lost 2, with 15 bases in between. The CDR3 contains 15 residues. CDR3 loop: CASSSTDWPTYEQYF. The DNA of the CDR3 is TGTGCCAGCAGCTCAACGGACTGGCCCACCTACGAGCAGTACTTC. The variable domain in full, completed from reference TRBV7-2 and TRBJ2-7, reads GAGVSQSPSNKVTEKGKDVELRCDPISGHTALYWYRQSLGQGLEFLIYFQGNSAPDKSGLPSDRFSAERTGGSVSTLTIQRTQQEDSAVYLCASSSTDWPTYEQYFGPGTRLTVT.

V and J are TRBV9 and TRBJ2-7; 9 bases line up with TRBD2. This CDR3 region has 16 residues. V shed 0 bases, J shed 7 bases, and the junction held 11 bases outside the gene matches. Germline V gene data show CDR1 as SGDLS and CDR2 as YYNGEE. CDR3 amino acids: CASSVGLAGTSGEQYF. The DNA for the CDR3 is TGTGCCAGCAGCGTAGGGCTAGCGGGGACCTCTGGGGAGCAGTACTTC.